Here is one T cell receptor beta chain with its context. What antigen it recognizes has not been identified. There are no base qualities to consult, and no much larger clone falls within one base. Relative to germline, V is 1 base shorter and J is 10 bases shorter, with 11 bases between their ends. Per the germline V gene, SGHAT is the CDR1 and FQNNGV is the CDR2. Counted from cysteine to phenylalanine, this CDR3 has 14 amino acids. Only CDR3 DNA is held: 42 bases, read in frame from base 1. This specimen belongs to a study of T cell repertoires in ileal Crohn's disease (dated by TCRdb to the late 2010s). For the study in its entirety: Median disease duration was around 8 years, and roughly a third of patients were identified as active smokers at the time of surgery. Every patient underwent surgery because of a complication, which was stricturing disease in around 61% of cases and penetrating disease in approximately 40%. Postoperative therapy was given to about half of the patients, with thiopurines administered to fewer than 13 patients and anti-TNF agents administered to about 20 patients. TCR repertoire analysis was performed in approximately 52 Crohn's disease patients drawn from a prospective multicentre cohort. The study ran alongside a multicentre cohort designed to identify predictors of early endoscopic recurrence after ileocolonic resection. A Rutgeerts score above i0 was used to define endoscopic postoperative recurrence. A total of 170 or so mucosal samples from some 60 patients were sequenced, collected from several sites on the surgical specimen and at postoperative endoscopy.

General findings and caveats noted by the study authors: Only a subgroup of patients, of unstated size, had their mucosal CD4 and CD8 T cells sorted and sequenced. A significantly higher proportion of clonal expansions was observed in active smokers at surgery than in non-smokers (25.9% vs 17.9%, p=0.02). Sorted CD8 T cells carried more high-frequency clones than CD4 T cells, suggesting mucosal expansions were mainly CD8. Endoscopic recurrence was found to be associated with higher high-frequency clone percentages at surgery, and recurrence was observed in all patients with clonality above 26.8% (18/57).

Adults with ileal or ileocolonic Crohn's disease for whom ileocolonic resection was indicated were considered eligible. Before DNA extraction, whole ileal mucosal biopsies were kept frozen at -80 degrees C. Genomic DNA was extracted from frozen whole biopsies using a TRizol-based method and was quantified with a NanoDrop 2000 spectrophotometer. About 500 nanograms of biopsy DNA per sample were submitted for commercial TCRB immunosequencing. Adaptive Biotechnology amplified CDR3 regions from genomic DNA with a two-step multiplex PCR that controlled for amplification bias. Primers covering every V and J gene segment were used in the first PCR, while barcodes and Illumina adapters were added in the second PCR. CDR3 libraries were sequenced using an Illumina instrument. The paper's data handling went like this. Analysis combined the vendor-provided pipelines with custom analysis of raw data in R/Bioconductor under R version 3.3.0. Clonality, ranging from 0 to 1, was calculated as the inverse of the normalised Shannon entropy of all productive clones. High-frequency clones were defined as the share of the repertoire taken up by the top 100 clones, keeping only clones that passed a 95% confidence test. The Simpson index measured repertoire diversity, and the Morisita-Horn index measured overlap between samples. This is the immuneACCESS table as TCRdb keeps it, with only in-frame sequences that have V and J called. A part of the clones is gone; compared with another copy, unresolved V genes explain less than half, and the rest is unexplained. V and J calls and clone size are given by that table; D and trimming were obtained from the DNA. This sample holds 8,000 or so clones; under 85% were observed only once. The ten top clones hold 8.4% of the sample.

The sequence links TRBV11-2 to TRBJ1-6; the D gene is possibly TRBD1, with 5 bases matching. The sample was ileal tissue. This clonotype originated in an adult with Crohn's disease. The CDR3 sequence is CASSLVVGVSPLHF. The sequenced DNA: TGTGCCAGCAGCTTAGTGGTAGGGGTATCACCCCTCCACTTT.